This TCR beta chain is from a study of beta chain features in type 1 diabetes. Overall study: Sorted cells numbering approximately 110,000,000 were examined across all samples.

TCRB transcripts that were expressed got sequenced, as all of the isolated RNA had been reverse transcribed. The protocol was immunoSEQ multiplex PCR, while the TCRdb copy is restricted to in-frame clones and leaves out a portion. The repertoire consists of about 53,000 clones, with 60% to 70% occurring once and the leading ten covering approximately 0.29%. As to this clone: Its cognate antigen is unknown.

Sorted CD4+ subsets: naive, central memory, regulatory, stem cell-like memory (CD45RO/CCR7/CD25/CD127/CD95/CD27 panel). There are 15 residues in the CDR3. V gave up 5 bases and J gave up 4 bases, with 18 bases separating them. The germline gives CDR1 SGHRS, CDR2 YFSETQ. Study observations and caveats: Naive, central memory and Treg TCRB repertoires seemed to resemble each other more closely in patients than they did in healthy donors. PCR could preferentially amplify shorter templates, alike in patients and controls. There was a moderate but significant shortening of TCRB CDR3s in all four CD4+ subsets of Type 1 diabetes patients.

The source is a woman in her 30s with type 1 diabetes. The sample taken for sequencing was stem cell memory CD4+ T cells from blood. The V gene is TRBV5-1, the J gene TRBJ1-2; perhaps TRBD1 as D (5 bases). This chain's CDR3 is CASSKEGRGVYGYTF. The CDR3 nucleotides read TGCGCCAGCAGTAAGGAGGGACGGGGCGTCTATGGCTACACCTTC.